These T cell receptor beta chains were read from a single sample in a study of blood T cell repertoires in COVID-19. Assay used: immunoSEQ multiplex PCR; TCRdb lists only in-frame clones, some missing. In the table there are some 150,000 clones, roughly 90% of which are singletons. The sample taken for sequencing was peripheral blood. Receptor source: a woman aged 60-75 years with COVID-19, enrolled during active disease. CDR3s include the opening cysteine and the closing phenylalanine or tryptophan. D genes are given only for firm matches. Clone size, where shown, is once, few, many, or a class for clones that have expanded.

J gene	CDR3 length	V gene	clone size	D gene	CDR3 DNA	CDR3 protein
TRBJ1-3	15	TRBV19	-	-	TGTGCCAGTAGTATCCGCGGTGTCTCTGGAAACACCATATATTTT	CASSIRGVSGNTIYF
TRBJ1-4	14	TRBV7-8	few	-	TGTGCCAGCAGCTTAGGTAGGGGGAACGAAAAACTGTTTTTT	CASSLGRGNEKLFF
TRBJ2-7	14	TRBV5-4	once	TRBD2	TGTGCCAGCAGCTTGGAGCGGGAACGCTACGAGCAGTACTTC	CASSLERERYEQYF
TRBJ1-2	14	TRBV4-1	-	-	TGCGCCAGCAGCCAAGGTGTCAGGAAGTATGGCTACACCTTC	CASSQGVRKYGYTF
TRBJ1-3	14	TRBV7-9	-	-	TGTGCCAGCAGCTTAAAGGGGTCTGGAAACACCATATATTTT	CASSLKGSGNTIYF
TRBJ2-6	17	TRBV25-1	-	TRBD1	TGTGCCAGCAGTGAATCGACAGGGGGCTTTGGGGCCAACGTCCTGACTTTC	CASSESTGGFGANVLTF
TRBJ2-2	16	TRBV12-5	-	TRBD2	TGTGCTAGTGGCTTCGGGACTAGCAGGAACACCGGGGAGCTGTTTTTT	CASGFGTSRNTGELFF
TRBJ1-5	15	TRBV28	-	-	TGTGCCAGCAGTTTCGATGGACACAGCAATCAGCCCCAGCATTTT	CASSFDGHSNQPQHF
TRBJ2-1	15	TRBV30	-	-	TGTGCCTGGAGTGTAGTGGGACTCCCAGGCGATGAGCAGTTCTTC	CAWSVVGLPGDEQFF
TRBJ2-7	13	TRBV11-3	-	-	TGTGCCAGCAGCCTCCAACCTAACTACGAGCAGTACTTC	CASSLQPNYEQYF
TRBJ1-1	14	TRBV30	once	TRBD1	TGTGCCTGGAGTGGGGACAGGGAACCCCCGGGGGCTTTCTTT	CAWSGDREPPGAFF
TRBJ1-2	16	TRBV5-6	-	TRBD1	TGTGCCAGCAGCTTGGATAGGCCAGGGGGCTTCAAGGGCTACACCTTC	CASSLDRPGGFKGYTF
TRBJ1-4	13	TRBV19	-	-	TGTGCCAGTTCGACTGCAACTAATGAAAAACTGTTTTTT	CASSTATNEKLFF
TRBJ2-7	15	TRBV18	-	-	TGTGCCAGCTCACCACTGGGACTCCTATCCTACGAGCAGTACTTC	CASSPLGLLSYEQYF
TRBJ1-2	15	TRBV20-1	-	-	TGCAGTGCTAGTGTCAACCAGCCCCCCGCGGGGGGCTACACCTTC	CSASVNQPPAGGYTF
TRBJ2-5	16	TRBV24-1	-	TRBD1	TGTGCCACCAGTGATAGGAACAGGGGGCCCCAAGAGACCCAGTACTTC	CATSDRNRGPQETQYF
TRBJ1-1	16	TRBV6-5	-	-	TGTGCCAGCAGTTATAAAACAAGGAGAAAGGACACTGAAGCTTTCTTT	CASSYKTRRKDTEAFF
TRBJ2-4	16	TRBV4-1	-	TRBD1	TGCGCCAGCAGCCAAGATCCCCAGGGGGCGCAAAACATTCAGTACTTC	CASSQDPQGAQNIQYF
TRBJ2-7	13	TRBV27	-	TRBD1	TGTGCCAGCAGTCCGGGACAGGGTTTGGTACAGTACTTC	CASSPGQGLVQYF
TRBJ1-4	14	TRBV28	once	-	TGTGCCAGCAGTTCCCCAGGGGATCGGGAAAAACTGTTTTTT	CASSSPGDREKLFF
TRBJ1-2	13	TRBV3-1/TRBV3-2	few	-	TGTGCCAGCAGCCAAAACCGAGGCGATGGCTACACCTTC	CASSQNRGDGYTF
TRBJ1-1	15	TRBV7-8	once	-	TGTGCCAGCAGCCAGCTAAGACAGGCGGCCACTGAAGCTTTCTTT	CASSQLRQAATEAFF
TRBJ2-5	15	TRBV24-1	-	TRBD2	TGTGCCACCAGTGATGGGCGGGGGGGTCCGGAGACCCAGTACTTC	CATSDGRGGPETQYF
TRBJ1-4	17	TRBV6-6	-	-	TGTGCCAGCAGTCGCCCCGACCTGCGGGGTATAACGGAAAAACTGTTTTTT	CASSRPDLRGITEKLFF
TRBJ1-1	16	TRBV6-5	-	TRBD1	TGTGCCAGCAGTTACGGGACAGGGGTCGTGAACACTGAAGCTTTCTTT	CASSYGTGVVNTEAFF
TRBJ2-5	14	TRBV28	-	-	TGTGCCAGCAGTTGGGGACTCGCTGTGGGGACCCAGTACTTC	CASSWGLAVGTQYF
TRBJ1-2	13	TRBV28	-	-	TGTGCCAGCAGTCCCAAACTGGTGTATGGCTACACCTTC	CASSPKLVYGYTF
TRBJ2-7	20	TRBV18	-	TRBD1	TGTGCCAGCTCACCCCTGATCCCTACGGGACAGGGGCTACAATCCTACGAGCAGTACTTC	CASSPLIPTGQGLQSYEQYF
TRBJ1-2	15	TRBV27	-	-	TGTGCCAGCAGTAGTGGAGGTTTGGAGGCCTATGGCTACACCTTC	CASSSGGLEAYGYTF
TRBJ2-7	17	TRBV3-1/TRBV3-2	-	TRBD1	TGTGCCAGCAGCGACATACTTCCGGGACAGGACGGTGACGAGCAGTACTTC	CASSDILPGQDGDEQYF
TRBJ2-7	14	TRBV19	-	TRBD1	TGTGCCACCACCCCCGACAGGGCCGGGGACGAGCAGTACTTC	CATTPDRAGDEQYF
TRBJ2-5	13	TRBV6-5	-	TRBD2	TGTGCCAGCTCTAGGTCGGGGGGAGAGACCCAGTACTTC	CASSRSGGETQYF
TRBJ1-1	13	TRBV28	-	-	TGTGCCAGCAGCCCTCTTCGGGGGACTGAAGCTTTCTTT	CASSPLRGTEAFF
TRBJ2-1	13	TRBV7-9	-	-	TGTGCCAGCAGCTCCCCCCCCCGGAATGAGCAGTTCTTC	CASSSPPRNEQFF
TRBJ1-6	14	TRBV27	-	-	TGTGCCAGCAGTTTCTCTCGGGAGTATTCACCCCTCCACTTT	CASSFSREYSPLHF
TRBJ1-4	16	TRBV3-1/TRBV3-2	once	TRBD1	TGTGCCAGCAGCCCGACAGGGCCGATCAATAATGAAAAACTGTTTTTT	CASSPTGPINNEKLFF
TRBJ1-4	17	TRBV6-2/TRBV6-3	-	-	TGTGCCAGCAGTGCATTTGGACAGTTTGCAACTAATGAAAAACTGTTTTTT	CASSAFGQFATNEKLFF
TRBJ2-3	16	TRBV18	-	-	TGTGCCAGCTCACCGCTCGAGGTCCTTCGGACAGATACGCAGTATTTT	CASSPLEVLRTDTQYF
TRBJ2-7	12	TRBV11-3	-	-	TGTGCCAGCAGCTTAGCCCGGTACGAGCAGTACTTC	CASSLARYEQYF
TRBJ2-5	15	TRBV3-1/TRBV3-2	-	TRBD1	TGTGCCAGCAGCCAAGCTGGACAGGGGTGGGAGACCCAGTACTTC	CASSQAGQGWETQYF